These 11 T cell receptor beta chains were sequenced from one sample in a study of PD-1 blockade in classical Hodgkin lymphoma. Sample time point: newly diagnosed, previously untreated cHL patient sample. Researchers used magnetic negative selection to pull out pure CD4+ T cells from thawed PBMCs. The data were produced by immunoSEQ multiplex PCR, yet TCRdb's version contains in-frame clones alone and is incomplete. The table records some 30,000 clones, about 88% of them present only once. Input material: CD4+ T cells from blood. The receptors were sampled from a human donor with classical Hodgkin lymphoma.

The rearrangement joins TRBV19 to TRBJ2-2, with 8 positions matching TRBD2. In germline, CDR1 is LNHDA, CDR2 SQIVND (reference sequence). Losses at the gene ends were 4 bases for V and 6 bases for J; bases not matched to a gene: 7. The CDR3 contains 15 residues. The CDR3 loop reads CASSNLGREAGELFF. For the CDR3, the DNA is TGTGCCAGTAGTAATCTCGGGAGGGAGGCCGGGGAGCTGTTTTTT.

V gene TRBV30 combines with J gene TRBJ1-5; D call uncertain. The CDR3 sequence is 13 residues long. The V end was cut by 0 bases, the J end by 7 bases, with 10 bases between. Germline loops: CDR1 GTSNPN, CDR2 SVGIG (reference sequence). DNA for the CDR3: TGTGCCTGGAGTGTACTAGGAAAACAGCCCCAGCATTTT. As protein: CAWSVLGKQPQHF.

This clone was counted between two and nine times. The chain links TRBV7-9 to TRBJ1-2; unclear D gene. The CDR3 has 12 amino acids. Germline CDR1 reads SEHNR; CDR2 reads FQNEAQ (reference sequence). V lost 6 bases and J 7 bases, leaving 12 bases between the germline ends. CDR3 sequence: CASSHRTGGYTF. Here the CDR3 DNA reads TGTGCCAGCAGTCATCGGACGGGTGGCTACACCTTC.

This clone came up once. The chain links TRBV4-1 to TRBJ2-1, with D perhaps matching TRBD2 (6 bases). The V gene's germline CDR1 is MGHRA and CDR2 YSYEKL. Trimming removed 3 bases from V and 6 bases from J, with 12 bases in between. This CDR3 has 14 amino acids. As DNA, the CDR3 is TGCGCCAGCAGCCACCCCGGGACTCCCAATGAGCAGTTCTTC. This sequence encodes CASSHPGTPNEQFF.

This clone was counted a single time. This rearrangement joins TRBV14 to TRBJ1-1; no clear D. Germline-derived CDR1 and CDR2 are SGHDN and FVKESK. There are 13 residues in the CDR3. Between the trimmed V and J ends, which lost 2 bases and 6 bases, there was a span of 10 bases. CDR3 protein: CASSQPAVPEAFF. Written as DNA, the CDR3 is TGTGCCAGCAGCCAACCGGCCGTTCCTGAAGCTTTCTTT.

The V gene is TRBV5-8, the J gene TRBJ2-6, with D tentatively TRBD1 (5 bases). Trimming removed 7 bases at V and 4 bases at J, with 24 bases between. This CDR3 spans 18 amino acids. CDR1 and CDR2 (germline): SGHTS, YDEGEE. CDR3 nucleotide sequence: TGTGCCAGCGACCCAAGGGGCACCACATCATCCGGGGCCAACGTCCTGACTTTC. Its translation: CASDPRGTTSSGANVLTF.

The chain employs TRBV11-3 and TRBJ1-2; D is ambiguous. The CDR3 spans 13 residues. Germline V lookup: CDR1 SGHNT, CDR2 YENEEA. Trimming took off 0 bases at V and 7 bases at J, with 9 bases between the two ends. The CDR3 sequence is CASSLDVVGGYTF. The CDR3 DNA is TGTGCCAGCAGCTTAGATGTAGTGGGTGGCTACACCTTC.

About this clone: At one of its ends the junction is not consistent with the germline gene, which may arise from a read error. The chain links TRBV7-7 to TRBJ2-3; no clear D gene. This CDR3 is 13 amino acids long. The germline CDR1 and CDR2 sequences are SSHAT and FNYEAQ (reference sequence). The CDR3: CASSPYSTDTQYF. The DNA for the CDR3 is TGTGCTAGCAGCCCTTACTCGACAGATACGCAGTATTTT.

The chain links TRBV5-1 to TRBJ2-1; 10 positions match TRBD2. Unmatched junction bases numbered 9, after V lost 2 bases and J lost 10 bases. The CDR3 is 15 residues long. Germline CDR1 is SGHRS and CDR2 is YFSETQ. The CDR3 DNA sequence: TGCGCCAGCAGCTTTATGGCTAGCGGGAGTCAAGAGCAGTTCTTC. It encodes CASSFMASGSQEQFF. Based on the CDR3 plus reference TRBV5-1 and TRBJ2-1, the full variable domain is KAGVTQTPRYLIKTRGQQVTLSCSPISGHRSVSWYQQTPGQGLQFLFEYFSETQRNKGNFPGRFSGRQFSNSRSEMNVSTLELGDSALYLCASSFMASGSQEQFFGPGTRLTVL.

The chain combines TRBV5-8 with TRBJ1-5; 10 nucleotides line up with TRBD1. V trimming: 4 bases; J trimming: 7 bases; junction bases outside the gene matches: 5. CDR1 is SGHTS and CDR2 is YDEGEE in the germline V gene. This CDR3 has 14 amino acids. CDR3 loop: CASSQGTGEQPQHF. CDR3 bases: TGTGCCAGCAGCCAGGGGACAGGGGAGCAGCCCCAGCATTTT. The full variable domain, completed using reference TRBV5-8 and TRBJ1-5, is EAGVTQSPTHLIKTRGQQATLRCSPISGHTSVYWYQQALGLGLQFLLWYDEGEERNRGNFPPRFSGRQFPNYSSELNVNALELEDSALYLCASSQGTGEQPQHFGDGTRLSIL.

The rearrangement joins TRBV9 to TRBJ2-5, with D possibly matching TRBD2 (6 bases). The V gene lost 0 bases and the J gene lost 1 base, with 10 bases spanning the gap. From germline, CDR1 is SGDLS and CDR2 YYNGEE. This CDR3 spans 15 amino acids. CDR3 in DNA: TGTGCCAGCAGCGTAGGTGGGGGAGGCCAAGAGACCCAGTACTTC. Translated, it gives CASSVGGGGQETQYF.